What follows are 15 T cell receptor beta chains derived from one specimen sequenced in a study of shared clonotypes between healthy human individuals. CD45RO-negative, CCR7-positively selected cells formed the naive CD8 fraction, excluding terminally differentiated effector memory CD45RA+ cells. Repertoires were generated with immunoSEQ multiplex PCR, while TCRdb's copy carries only in-frame clones and drops some. The sample carries approximately 740,000 clones, approximately 92% recorded once. The sample comprised naive CD8+ T cells sorted from blood. The receptors were gathered from a man aged 25-45 years in good health.

The V and J genes are TRBV28 and TRBJ2-7; perhaps TRBD1 as D (6 bases). The CDR3 totals 15 residues. The germline CDR1 and CDR2 sequences are MDHEN and SYDVKM. V lost 2 bases and J 2 bases, leaving 13 bases between the germline ends. The CDR3 spells CASSLTPGTPYEQYF. In DNA, the CDR3 is TGTGCCAGCAGTTTAACACCCGGGACACCCTACGAGCAGTACTTC. The full variable domain, with the rest looked up from reference TRBV28 and TRBJ2-7, is DVKVTQSSRYLVKRTGEKVFLECVQDMDHENMFWYRQDPGLGLRLIYFSYDVKMKEKGDIPEGYSVSREKKERFSLILESASTNQTSMYLCASSLTPGTPYEQYFGPGTRLTVT.

This clone was detected only once. The chain has TRBV18 and TRBJ2-3, with 10 bases matching TRBD2. This CDR3 is 18 amino acids long. Germline V gives CDR1 KGHSH, CDR2 LQKENI. The junction had 18 bases not matched to a gene; V was cut back by 8 bases and J by 4 bases. This CDR3 reads CASPPTSGESQGPDTQYF. For the CDR3, the DNA is TGTGCCAGCCCGCCTACTAGCGGGGAGTCCCAAGGGCCAGATACGCAGTATTTT.

V and J are TRBV28 and TRBJ1-2, with a tentative D call TRBD1 (6 bases). The germline V gene has CDR1 MDHEN and CDR2 SYDVKM. The CDR3 has 14 residues. The V gene lost 8 bases and the J gene lost 4 bases, with 17 bases spanning the gap. The CDR3 loop is CASGEQGLIYGYTF. CDR3 DNA: TGTGCCAGCGGGGAACAGGGCTTGATCTATGGCTACACCTTC.

The J gene is TRBJ2-7, the V gene TRBV12-2; TRBD2, as called in the table, went unchecked against the DNA. TRBV12-2 is assigned pseudogene status. The CDR3 consists of 16 residues. CDR3 protein: CASRSVREEPTYEQYF. The CDR3 nucleotides read TGTGCAAGTCGCTCAGTCCGGGAGGAGCCGACCTACGAGCAGTACTTC.

In this sample, this clone turned up once. This CDR3 is also generated by other DNA sequences in the sample. This sequence joins TRBV15 and TRBJ2-5; 8 bases are shared with TRBD1. CDR3 length: 15 amino acids. Germline V gene lookup returns CDR1 LNHNV and CDR2 YYDKDF (reference sequence). With V trimmed by 2 bases and J by 1 base, 3 bases remained unmatched. The CDR3 sequence is CATSRPDRGQETQYF. The DNA of the CDR3 is TGTGCCACCAGCAGACCCGACAGGGGCCAAGAGACCCAGTACTTC.

This clone appeared once. The chain recombines TRBV2 with TRBJ2-1; TRBD2 aligns across 8 bases. The CDR3 consists of 12 residues. The trim removed 9 bases at V and 4 bases at J, leaving 2 bases unmatched. Germline CDR1 and CDR2: SNHLY and FYNNEI. The CDR3 DNA follows: TGTGCCAGTAGCGGGAAATACAATGAGCAGTTCTTC. This encodes CASSGKYNEQFF.

With respect to this clone: The same CDR3 can be traced to other DNA sequences in this sample. The rearrangement uses TRBV28 and TRBJ1-5; TRBD1 might be the D (5 bases). Trimming cost V 3 bases and J 3 bases, with 9 bases left between them. Germline V gene lookup returns CDR1 MDHEN and CDR2 SYDVKM. The CDR3 is 14 amino acids. CDR3 protein: CASSLRGSNQPQHF. CDR3 coding DNA: TGTGCCAGCAGTTTGAGGGGTTCCAATCAGCCCCAGCATTTT.

This clone was observed a handful of times. The chain carries TRBV2 and TRBJ1-4, with no clear D. Germline lookup yields CDR1 SNHLY and CDR2 FYNNEI. V lost 7 bases to trimming and J lost 1 base, with 4 bases between them. The length of the CDR3 is 12 residues. CDR3 protein: CASTRTNEKLFF. In nucleotides, the CDR3 is TGTGCCAGCACGAGAACTAATGAAAAACTGTTTTTT.

The genes are TRBV10-3 and TRBJ2-1; 9 nucleotides agree with TRBD2. The CDR3 has 16 residues. The germline V gene encodes CDR1 ENHRY and CDR2 SYGVKD. V lost 8 bases, J lost 0 bases, and 8 bases stayed unmatched. The CDR3 DNA follows: TGTGCCATCTCTGGCGGGAGGGATAGCTCCTACAATGAGCAGTTCTTC. Protein product: CAISGGRDSSYNEQFF.

This clone was seen more than once but under ten times. V and J are TRBV7-9 and TRBJ1-2; D remains ambiguous. V lost 3 bases and J 3 bases, leaving 2 bases between the germline ends. This CDR3 has 11 residues. CDR1 is SEHNR, CDR2 FQNEAQ, per germline (reference sequence). The CDR3 loop reads CASSFDYGYTF. The CDR3 DNA is TGTGCCAGCAGCTTCGACTATGGCTACACCTTC.

The CDR3 reads CASSLQTGMNTEAFF. The CDR3 region has the DNA TGTGCCAGCAGCTTGCAGACAGGGATGAACACTGAAGCTTTCTTT. This chain connects TRBV11-2 to TRBJ1-1, with 7 bases fitting TRBD1. From germline, CDR1 is SGHAT and CDR2 FQNNGV. The CDR3 runs to 15 residues. Trimming cost V 3 bases and J 0 bases; bases outside gene matches: 4.

V is TRBV4-1 and J is TRBJ2-4; D perhaps matches TRBD2 (6 bases). V shed 1 base and J shed 8 bases, with 12 bases lying between them. Germline CDR1 reads MGHRA; CDR2 reads YSYEKL. CDR3 length equals 14 residues. Here the CDR3 DNA reads TGCGCCAGCAGCCAAGGGAGGGTGGGGTACATTCAGTACTTC. This sequence encodes CASSQGRVGYIQYF.

This chain links TRBV2 with TRBJ1-2; D uncertain. Trimming pared 0 bases from V and 2 bases from J, leaving 10 bases between. Per germline, CDR1 SNHLY and CDR2 FYNNEI. CDR3 length: 15 amino acids. CDR3 region: CASSEARDLNYGYTF. The CDR3 DNA follows: TGTGCCAGCAGTGAAGCGCGAGACCTGAACTATGGCTACACCTTC.

With respect to this clone: The same CDR3 can be traced to other DNA sequences in this sample. V is TRBV28 and J is TRBJ1-5; D is possibly TRBD1 (5 bases). Germline V lookup: CDR1 MDHEN, CDR2 SYDVKM. Deletions cut 3 bases from V and 2 bases from J, with 11 bases between. This CDR3 comprises 15 residues. CDR3: CASSLEGVRNQPQHF. CDR3 nucleotide sequence: TGTGCCAGCAGTTTGGAAGGGGTACGCAATCAGCCCCAGCATTTT.

The chain uses TRBV4-3 and TRBJ1-4, with D uncertain. The V end was cut by 3 bases, the J end by 0 bases, with 20 bases between. This CDR3 is built from 19 residues. Germline values: CDR1 LGHNA, CDR2 YSLEER. Here the CDR3 reads CASSQNPGRLRPTNEKLFF. The DNA for the CDR3 is TGCGCCAGCAGCCAGAATCCCGGGAGGTTGAGACCAACTAATGAAAAACTGTTTTTT.